The 15 T cell receptor beta chains below were found in one sample sequenced in a study of human T cells and chemical hapten exposure. TCRdb reanalysed the RACE reads using MiXCR and keeps one entry per CDR3 protein. In the table there are 40,000 or so distinct CDR3 sequences, 3% to 4.5% of which are singletons. Regarding time point: patch test 1, 2 weeks after DPC sensitization. Treatment: therapeutic diphenylcyclopropenone sensitization with weekly scalp DPC. Total RNA was isolated from whole blood that had not been fractionated. Sequences were derived from whole blood, sampled in connection with sensitization to the hapten diphenylcyclopropenone (DPC). The receptors derive from a man between 45 and 60 years old with alopecia areata. Some clones in this sample may be carry-over from other donors' samples.

This clonotype was seen many times. The chain is built from TRBV10-3 and TRBJ2-2, with D maybe TRBD2 (6 bases). The CDR3 is made up of 14 amino acids. V lost 4 bases, J lost 3 bases, and 9 bases lay in between. The germline V gene has CDR1 ENHRY and CDR2 SYGVKD. The CDR3 protein is CAISAGRDTGELFF. CDR3 bases: TGTGCCATCAGTGCCGGGAGAGACACCGGGGAGCTGTTTTTT.

In its sample, this clonotype was seen many times. V gene TRBV6-2 or TRBV6-3 combines with J gene TRBJ2-3, with 7 bases aligning to TRBD2. With V trimmed by 4 bases and J by 0 bases, 7 bases remained unmatched. The CDR3 covers 16 residues. Per the germline V gene, CDR1 is MNHEY and CDR2 is SVGEGT. CDR3 nucleotides: TGTGCCAGCAGTTGGGGGGGAGGTCTCAGCACAGATACGCAGTATTTT. Translation gives CASSWGGGLSTDTQYF.

This clonotype has more than one count but fewer than ten. This chain uses TRBV7-7 with TRBJ1-1; the D is unclear. CDR1 is SSHAT, CDR2 FNYEAQ, per germline (reference sequence). V was trimmed by 1 base and J by 3 bases, leaving 6 bases between them. The CDR3 extends over 13 amino acids. CDR3 protein: CASSLDSDTEAFF. The CDR3 DNA follows: TGTGCCAGCAGCTTAGATTCTGACACTGAAGCTTTCTTT.

The table lists this clonotype with a few counts. The CDR3 region has the DNA TGCGCCAGCAGCTTGGGCCCGAAGAAGGACAATGAGCAGTTCTTC. This codes for CASSLGPKKDNEQFF. The chain carries TRBV5-1 and TRBJ2-1, with unresolved D. V was clipped by 0 bases and J by 5 bases, with 12 bases between them. The CDR3 has 15 amino acids. The germline V gene has CDR1 SGHRS and CDR2 YFSETQ.

Many counts were recorded for this clonotype. The chain employs TRBV7-9 and TRBJ2-7; D may be TRBD1 (5 bases). The CDR3 contains 16 residues. The germline V gene has CDR1 SEHNR and CDR2 FQNEAQ (reference sequence). V dropped 1 base and J dropped 7 bases, with 20 bases sitting between them. The CDR3 here is CASSLGVGDRGREQYF. The CDR3 DNA follows: TGTGCCAGCAGCTTAGGAGTTGGTGACAGAGGTCGGGAGCAGTACTTC.

V and J are TRBV9 and TRBJ2-4; possibly TRBD1 for D (6 bases). Trimming removed 4 bases from V and 7 bases from J, with 18 bases in between. This CDR3 spans 15 amino acids. The germline V gene has CDR1 SGDLS and CDR2 YYNGEE. The CDR3 DNA reads TGTGCCAGCAGCTTTTCAACTGGACAGCAGAACATTCAGTACTTC. This encodes CASSFSTGQQNIQYF.

This clonotype was detected ten times or more. This chain links TRBV7-8 with TRBJ1-4; D is unresolved. Germline V gene sequence: CDR1 SGHVS, CDR2 FQNEAQ. The germline V and J ends were trimmed by 10 bases and 4 bases, with 13 bases remaining between them. This CDR3 region has 13 residues. This chain's CDR3 is CAIRPGNNEKLFF. The CDR3 nucleotides read TGTGCCATCCGTCCGGGGAATAATGAAAAACTGTTTTTT.

This clonotype was detected ten times or more. The rearrangement links TRBV10-1 to TRBJ2-7; D is possibly TRBD1 (5 bases). V lost 3 bases and J 6 bases, leaving 15 bases between the germline ends. The CDR3 contains 14 residues. Per germline, CDR1 WNHNN and CDR2 SYGVQD (reference sequence). CDR3 in amino acids: CASSDDRLGREQYF. In nucleotides, the CDR3 is TGCGCCAGCAGTGACGACAGATTGGGTCGCGAGCAGTACTTC.

As regards this clonotype: With a much larger clone just one base away, this may be a read error. CDR3 loop: CASSGLLGSPPHF. DNA of the CDR3: TGTGCCAGCAGTGGGCTCCTGGGATCACCCCCCCACTTT. The J gene is TRBJ1-6, the V gene TRBV27, with D hard to call. The CDR3 length is 13 residues. The germline gives CDR1 MNHEY, CDR2 SMNVEV (reference sequence).

As for this clonotype: A much larger clone differs by one base, so this may be a read error. The chain has TRBV7-2 and TRBJ2-5, with a weak D call TRBD1 (5 bases). CDR3 length: 14 amino acids. The V and J ends lost 1 base and 4 bases respectively, with 10 bases between them. Germline CDR1 reads SGHTA; CDR2 reads FQGNSA. The CDR3 region is CASSLVQGLETQYF. Written as DNA, the CDR3 is TGTGCCAGCAGCTTAGTCCAGGGCCTAGAGACCCAGTACTTC.

This chain joins TRBV28 and TRBJ1-1; 9 nucleotides line up with TRBD1. CDR3 length: 12 amino acids. Per the germline V gene, CDR1 is MDHEN and CDR2 is SYDVKM. J was trimmed by 8 bases and V by 4 bases; bases with no gene match: 2. This CDR3 reads CASSSGTGEAFF. The DNA for the CDR3 is TGTGCCAGCAGTTCCGGGACAGGGGAAGCTTTCTTT.

On this clonotype itself: A much bigger clone sits one base away, suggesting this may be a read error. The chain couples TRBV5-1 to TRBJ1-1; a possible D gene is TRBD1 (5 bases). The germline gives CDR1 SGHRS, CDR2 YFSETQ. The CDR3 runs 14 residues. The CDR3 is CASSLMGSDTEAIF. As DNA, the CDR3 is TGCGCCAGCAGCTTGATGGGGTCGGACACTGAAGCTATCTTT.

The chain links TRBV9 to TRBJ1-2, with no clear D. Germline CDR1 and CDR2: SGDLS and YYNGEE. V was pared by 3 bases and J by 8 bases, with 8 bases between. This CDR3 comprises 11 residues. CDR3 nucleotides: TGTGCCAGCAGCGCACACCCAGGCTACACCTTC. Translating gives CASSAHPGYTF.

This clonotype was observed many times. V gene TRBV24-1 combines with J gene TRBJ2-5; the match to TRBD2 covers 7 bases. After removal of 3 bases from V and 4 bases from J, the junction contained 10 bases not matched to a gene. CDR1 is KGHDR, CDR2 SFDVKD, per germline. The CDR3 is 16 residues long. CDR3 bases: TGTGCCACCAGTGATCAAGGGACGATAGCGGGAGAGACCCAGTACTTC. Translated: CATSDQGTIAGETQYF.

This clonotype appeared many times. The chain joins TRBV11-2 to TRBJ2-2, with 7 bases identical to TRBD1. Germline V gives CDR1 SGHAT, CDR2 FQNNGV. This CDR3 region has 16 residues. J lost 2 bases, V lost 3 bases, and 6 bases had no gene match. This CDR3 reads CASSFRGTVNTGELFF. The DNA for the CDR3 is TGTGCCAGCAGCTTCAGGGGGACGGTCAACACCGGGGAGCTGTTTTTT. The full variable domain, rest sourced from reference TRBV11-2 and TRBJ2-2, is EAGVAQSPRYKIIEKRQSVAFWCNPISGHATLYWYQQILGQGPKLLIQFQNNGVVDDSQLPKDRFSAERLKGVDSTLKIQPAKLEDSAVYLCASSFRGTVNTGELFFGEGSRLTVL.